The 15 T cell receptor beta chains reported below all come from one sample, sequenced in a study of T cell responses to AZD1222 COVID-19 vaccine. Produced via immunoSEQ multiplex PCR; TCRdb's table is partial and in-frame only. The table includes about 72,000 clones, 89% detected once. The sample consisted of peripheral blood, taken 28 days after the second AZD1222 dose. Receptors were obtained from an adult who received the AZD1222 COVID-19 vaccine.

This chain links TRBV7-2 with TRBJ1-6; no reliable D call. CDR3 length: 14 residues. Germline V gives CDR1 SGHTA, CDR2 FQGNSA. Trimming left V 7 bases short and J 1 base short, with 8 bases between. The CDR3 DNA is TGTGCCAGCACCCTGGGGTCCTATAATTCACCCCTCCACTTT. Residues: CASTLGSYNSPLHF.

The chain is built from TRBV6-5 and TRBJ1-1, with a tentative D call TRBD1 (6 bases). Per the germline V gene, CDR1 is MNHEY and CDR2 is SVGAGI. V lost 3 bases and J 1 base, leaving 9 bases between the germline ends. The CDR3 runs 14 residues. Here the CDR3 reads CASSYGQPNTEAFF. CDR3 DNA sequence: TGTGCCAGCAGTTATGGACAGCCGAACACTGAAGCTTTCTTT.

V and J are TRBV7-8 and TRBJ1-5; a weak D match, TRBD1 (6 bases). CDR3 length equals 16 residues. Trimming took 0 bases from V and 4 from J, leaving 13 bases between them. CDR1 is SGHVS and CDR2 is FQNEAQ in the germline V gene. DNA of the CDR3: TGTGCCAGCAGCTTAGCGTCGGGGGCAGGGAATCAGCCCCAGCATTTT. It encodes CASSLASGAGNQPQHF.

The gene calls are TRBV5-1 and TRBJ2-5, with D unclear. This CDR3 spans 14 amino acids. Germline loops: CDR1 SGHRS, CDR2 YFSETQ. The V gene lost 0 bases and the J gene lost 3 bases, with 9 bases spanning the gap. CDR3 residues: CASSLEPPKETQYF. The CDR3 nucleotides are TGCGCCAGCAGCTTGGAGCCTCCGAAAGAGACCCAGTACTTC.

V is TRBV3-1 (or the pseudogene TRBV3-2) and J is TRBJ2-3; a weak D match, TRBD2 (7 bases). From germline, CDR1 is LGHDT and CDR2 YNNKEL (reference sequence). V gave up 3 bases and J gave up 1 base, with 17 bases separating them. The CDR3 runs 17 residues. CDR3 in amino acids: CASSHQAGAMGTDTQYF. CDR3 DNA sequence: TGTGCCAGCAGCCACCAGGCGGGGGCCATGGGCACAGATACGCAGTATTTT.

This clone was observed a handful of times. The V call is TRBV18, the J call TRBJ2-7; D is unclear. V dropped 0 bases and J dropped 2 bases, with 5 bases sitting between them. The CDR3 runs 13 residues. The germline V gene has CDR1 KGHSH and CDR2 LQKENI. The CDR3 is CASSPPDTYEQYF. The CDR3 nucleotides are TGTGCCAGCTCACCACCAGATACCTACGAGCAGTACTTC.

The chain carries TRBV5-4 and TRBJ2-7; TRBD1 might be the D (5 bases). V gave up 1 base and J gave up 10 bases, with 18 bases separating them. Germline lookup yields CDR1 SGHNT and CDR2 YYREEE (reference sequence). This CDR3 contains 14 residues. In DNA form, the CDR3 reads TGTGCCAGCAGCTTGTCGACAGACCAGTTAGAACAGTACTTC. Translating gives CASSLSTDQLEQYF.

V and J are TRBV5-4 and TRBJ1-2; D is undetermined. V lost 4 bases and J 3 bases, leaving 10 bases between the germline ends. The V gene's germline CDR1 is SGHNT and CDR2 YYREEE (reference sequence). CDR3 length: 13 residues. The CDR3 here is CASSQVGDYGYTF. CDR3 coding DNA: TGTGCCAGCAGCCAGGTAGGCGACTATGGCTACACCTTC.

The genes are TRBV7-3 and TRBJ2-1; D remains ambiguous. V was shortened by 6 bases and J by 0 bases, with 21 bases between the two germline ends. Germline values: CDR1 SGHTA, CDR2 FQGTGA. CDR3 size: 18 residues. The CDR3 region has the DNA TGTGCCAGCAGACACATCCCGTCTGCTATCTACTCCTACAATGAGCAGTTCTTC. It translates to CASRHIPSAIYSYNEQFF.

This clone appeared once. The V call is TRBV10-3, the J call TRBJ1-2; 10 nucleotides line up with TRBD1. V lost 3 bases to trimming and J lost 8 bases; unmatched junction nucleotides: 6. Germline assignment: CDR1 ENHRY and CDR2 SYGVKD. This CDR3 has 14 amino acids. The CDR3 nucleotides read TGTGCCATCAGTGATCCGGGGACAGGGGAAGGCTACACCTTC. It yields the protein CAISDPGTGEGYTF.

This clone was seen only a few times. V is TRBV6-5 and J is TRBJ2-1; no definite D call. CDR3 length equals 11 residues. Between the trimmed V and J ends, which lost 9 bases and 9 bases, there was a span of 12 bases. Germline V gives CDR1 MNHEY, CDR2 SVGAGI. The CDR3 DNA follows: TGTGCCAGGACGCCTGCCCTTGAGCAGTTCTTC. Translating gives CARTPALEQFF.

The V and J genes are TRBV5-1 and TRBJ2-1, with 8 nucleotides matching TRBD1. The V segment lost 0 bases and the J segment 5 bases; nucleotides outside the gene matches: 7. This CDR3 has 16 amino acids. Germline V gene lookup returns CDR1 SGHRS and CDR2 YFSETQ. CDR3 amino acids: CASSLVFQGADNEQFF. Written as DNA, the CDR3 is TGCGCCAGCAGCTTGGTTTTCCAGGGGGCGGACAATGAGCAGTTCTTC.

The chain uses TRBV28 and TRBJ1-5; possible D gene TRBD1, 6 bases. Germline V gene lookup returns CDR1 MDHEN and CDR2 SYDVKM. CDR3 length equals 11 residues. V lost 6 bases to trimming and J lost 16 bases, with 16 bases between them. DNA for the CDR3: TGTGCCAGCAGCCGGGGACAAATCCTACATTTT. Encoded protein: CASSRGQILHF.

V gene TRBV7-6 combines with J gene TRBJ2-2, with TRBD1 identical over 9 bases. The CDR3 has 16 amino acids. V lost 5 bases and J lost 6; bases outside the gene matches: 10. Germline V gives CDR1 SGHVS, CDR2 FNYEAQ. The CDR3 DNA reads as TGTGCCAGCAGCGCCGGGACAGGGAATGTCGCCGGGGAGCTGTTTTTT. This codes for CASSAGTGNVAGELFF.

The rearrangement uses TRBV5-1 and TRBJ1-2, with D hard to call. CDR3 length: 14 residues. Trimming shortened V by 6 bases and J by 2 bases, and 14 bases separated the two germline ends. Germline CDR1 reads SGHRS; CDR2 reads YFSETQ. The CDR3 DNA follows: TGCGCCAGCACCCTAAATGGGCAGAACTATGGCTACACCTTC. Amino acids: CASTLNGQNYGYTF. Together with reference TRBV5-1 and TRBJ1-2, the CDR3 gives the full variable domain: KAGVTQTPRYLIKTRGQQVTLSCSPISGHRSVSWYQQTPGQGLQFLFEYFSETQRNKGNFPGRFSGRQFSNSRSEMNVSTLELGDSALYLCASTLNGQNYGYTFGSGTRLTVV.